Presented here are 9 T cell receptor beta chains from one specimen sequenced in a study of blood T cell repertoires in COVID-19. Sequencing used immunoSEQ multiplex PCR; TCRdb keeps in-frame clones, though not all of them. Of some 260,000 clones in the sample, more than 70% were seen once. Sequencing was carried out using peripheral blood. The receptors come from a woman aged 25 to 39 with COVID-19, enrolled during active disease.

CDR3 protein: CASSSRDRVLGTDTQYF. The CDR3 DNA follows: TGTGCCAGCAGCTCTCGGGACAGGGTGTTGGGCACAGATACGCAGTATTTT. V and J are TRBV7-8 and TRBJ2-3; 9 positions agree with TRBD1. The CDR3 extends over 17 amino acids. Looked up from germline, CDR1 is SGHVS and CDR2 is FQNEAQ. V shed 4 bases, J shed 1 base, and the junction held 9 bases outside the gene matches.

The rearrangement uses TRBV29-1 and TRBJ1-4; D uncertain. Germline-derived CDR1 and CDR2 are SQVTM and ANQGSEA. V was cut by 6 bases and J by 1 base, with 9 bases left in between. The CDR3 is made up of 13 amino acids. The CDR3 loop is CSVKQQTNEKLFF. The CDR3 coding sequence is TGCAGCGTCAAACAGCAAACTAATGAAAAACTGTTTTTT.

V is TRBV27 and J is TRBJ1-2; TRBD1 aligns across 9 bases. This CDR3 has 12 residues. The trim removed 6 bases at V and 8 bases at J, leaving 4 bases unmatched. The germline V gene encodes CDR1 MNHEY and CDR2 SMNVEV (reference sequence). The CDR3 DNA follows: TGTGCCAGCAGGGGGACAGGGCGCGGCTACACCTTC. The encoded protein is CASRGTGRGYTF.

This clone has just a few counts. The CDR3 DNA reads TGTGCCAGCAGCCCGGAGAGACAGGGAAGAACTGAAGCTTTCTTT. Its protein is CASSPERQGRTEAFF. This chain uses TRBV27 with TRBJ1-1, with 7 positions matching TRBD1. Germline V gives CDR1 MNHEY, CDR2 SMNVEV (reference sequence). The ends lost 6 bases at V and 5 bases at J; junction bases unmatched: 12. CDR3 length: 15 residues.

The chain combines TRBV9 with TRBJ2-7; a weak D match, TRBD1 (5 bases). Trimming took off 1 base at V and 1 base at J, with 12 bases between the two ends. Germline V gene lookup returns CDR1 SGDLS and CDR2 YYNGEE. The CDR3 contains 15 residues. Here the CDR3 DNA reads TGTGCCAGCAGCGTATCAACAGGTCTGTCCTACGAGCAGTACTTC. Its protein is CASSVSTGLSYEQYF. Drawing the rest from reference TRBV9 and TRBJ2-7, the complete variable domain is DSGVTQTPKHLITATGQRVTLRCSPRSGDLSVYWYQQSLDQGLQFLIQYYNGEERAKGNILERFSAQQFPDLHSELNLSSLELGDSALYFCASSVSTGLSYEQYFGPGTRLTVT.

The chain's CDR3 is CASSLALGVRTDTQYF. The CDR3 bases are TGTGCCAGCAGCTTAGCTCTGGGTGTGCGGACAGATACGCAGTATTTT. J is TRBJ2-3 and V is TRBV7-2; D is unresolved. This CDR3 has 16 amino acids. V was shortened by 0 bases and J by 3 bases, with 13 bases between the two germline ends. CDR1 is SGHTA, CDR2 FQGNSA, per germline. Full variable domain (outside the CDR3, taken from reference TRBV7-2 and TRBJ2-3): GAGVSQSPSNKVTEKGKDVELRCDPISGHTALYWYRQSLGQGLEFLIYFQGNSAPDKSGLPSDRFSAERTGGSVSTLTIQRTQQEDSAVYLCASSLALGVRTDTQYFGPGTRLTVL.

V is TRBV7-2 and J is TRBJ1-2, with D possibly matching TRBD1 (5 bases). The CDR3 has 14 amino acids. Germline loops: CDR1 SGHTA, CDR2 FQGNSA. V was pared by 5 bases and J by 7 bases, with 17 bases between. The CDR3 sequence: CASSPGGARSGYTF. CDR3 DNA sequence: TGTGCCAGCAGCCCCGGTGGGGCGCGTAGTGGCTACACCTTC. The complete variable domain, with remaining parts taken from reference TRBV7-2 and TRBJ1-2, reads GAGVSQSPSNKVTEKGKDVELRCDPISGHTALYWYRQSLGQGLEFLIYFQGNSAPDKSGLPSDRFSAERTGGSVSTLTIQRTQQEDSAVYLCASSPGGARSGYTFGSGTRLTVV.

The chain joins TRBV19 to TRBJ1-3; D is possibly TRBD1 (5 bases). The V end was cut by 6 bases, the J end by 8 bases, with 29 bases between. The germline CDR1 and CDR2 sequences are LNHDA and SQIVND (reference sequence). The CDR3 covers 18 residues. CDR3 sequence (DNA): TGTGCCAGTAGCCCCGGGACGGCATACGGGGGTCGGGGTTACACCATATATTTT. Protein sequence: CASSPGTAYGGRGYTIYF. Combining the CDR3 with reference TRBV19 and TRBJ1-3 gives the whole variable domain DGGITQSPKYLFRKEGQNVTLSCEQNLNHDAMYWYRQDPGQGLRLIYYSQIVNDFQKGDIAEGYSVSREKKESFPLTVTSAQKNPTAFYLCASSPGTAYGGRGYTIYFGEGSWLTVV.

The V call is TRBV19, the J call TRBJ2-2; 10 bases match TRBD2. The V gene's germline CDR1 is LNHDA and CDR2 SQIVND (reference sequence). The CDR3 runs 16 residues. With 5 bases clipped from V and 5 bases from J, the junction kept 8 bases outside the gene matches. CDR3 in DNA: TGTGCCAGTAGTGTTTGGAGCGGGGGGGTTACCGGGGAGCTGTTTTTT. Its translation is CASSVWSGGVTGELFF.